This T cell receptor (beta chain) was documented in a study of siplizumab effects on memory and regulatory T cells. Whole-study results and caveats: Mappable alloreactive CD4+ clones came from Treg cells about 66% of the time on average with siplizumab, against 25% to 30% in controls. The majority of clones, roughly 75-97% of proliferating CD4+ or CD8+ clones, lacked an assignable naive or memory phenotype. A major contribution to the alloresponse seemed to be made by naive T cells, which seemed more diverse than memory cells. Whether proliferating Tregs in siplizumab cultures suppress was not functionally confirmed.

As to this clone: No antigen is known for it.

Sequenced by immunoSEQ multiplex PCR; TCRdb stores in-frame clones only, minus some. The data contain 90,000 to 120,000 clones, approximately 93% of them singletons. Trimming cost V 8 bases and J 0 bases, with 7 bases left between them. Germline loops: CDR1 MNHEY, CDR2 SVGAGI. The CDR3 runs 12 residues. Material: Tregs sorted from blood. This rearrangement joins TRBV6-5 to TRBJ2-5; D is unclear. The receptor was isolated from a human donor in good health. Written as DNA, the CDR3 is TGTGCCAGCGGTAAAAACCAAGAGACCCAGTACTTC. It codes for CASGKNQETQYF.